This is a list of T cell receptor beta chains from one sample in a study of cytomegalovirus exposure and HLA in healthy donors. Some clones are missing from TCRdb's copy, which holds only in-frame ones; the method was immunoSEQ multiplex PCR. The top ten clones hold 12% to 15% of a sample with some 180,000 clones, about 80% of them seen once. The source material was PBMCs. These receptors came from a woman in her twenties or thirties in good health and CMV-seropositive. CDR3s include the opening cysteine and the closing phenylalanine or tryptophan. Each record gives: J gene, clone size, V gene, D gene, CDR3 protein, CDR3 DNA. A D gene is named only where the DNA matches it firmly. For some rows the clone size is stated as once, few or many, or as a class when expanded; others skip it.

TRBJ2-2 | few | TRBV19 | . | CASWSNGELFF | TGTGCCAGTTGGAGTAACGGGGAGCTGTTTTTT
TRBJ2-7 | once | TRBV5-6 | TRBD2 | CASSAGGSYEQYF | TGTGCCAGCAGCGCCGGGGGGTCCTACGAGCAGTACTTC
TRBJ2-2 | . | TRBV5-6 | TRBD1 | CASSHITGVGELFF | TGTGCCAGCAGTCACATCACAGGGGTCGGGGAGCTGTTTTTT
TRBJ1-2 | . | TRBV7-3 | TRBD1 | CASGEGGVGYGYTF | TGTGCCAGCGGAGAAGGGGGCGTGGGCTATGGCTACACCTTC
TRBJ2-7 | . | TRBV6-1 | . | CASSEGQLYEQYF | TGTGCCAGCAGTGAGGGACAATTATACGAGCAGTACTTC
TRBJ2-7 | . | TRBV2 | TRBD2 | CASNAGAYEQYF | TGTGCCAGCAACGCGGGGGCCTACGAGCAGTACTTC
TRBJ2-3 | . | TRBV7-8 | . | CASSIRTGLMTDTQYF | TGTGCCAGCAGCATTCGCACGGGACTCATGACAGATACGCAGTATTTT
TRBJ2-2 | . | TRBV11-3 | . | CASRPPGHQNTGELFF | TGTGCCAGCAGGCCACCGGGACACCAGAACACCGGGGAGCTGTTTTTT
TRBJ1-2 | . | TRBV29-1 | TRBD1 | CSAGEPQGARYGYTF | TGCAGCGCTGGGGAACCACAGGGGGCGAGGTATGGCTACACCTTC
TRBJ1-5 | . | TRBV27 | . | CASSLAGGQPQHF | TGTGCCAGCAGTTTGGCCGGGGGGCAGCCCCAGCATTTT
TRBJ2-2 | . | TRBV9 | . | CASSVGPSPTGELFF | TGTGCCAGCAGCGTAGGACCTAGTCCAACCGGGGAGCTGTTTTTT
TRBJ1-1 | . | TRBV5-1 | TRBD1 | CASSYPGTGGRSDTEAFF | TGCGCCAGCAGCTACCCCGGGACAGGGGGCCGAAGTGACACTGAAGCTTTCTTT
TRBJ1-2 | . | TRBV19 | . | CASSNRARAYGYTF | TGTGCCAGTAGTAACAGGGCCAGGGCCTATGGCTACACCTTC
TRBJ1-4 | once | TRBV28 | . | CASSRTATNEKLFF | TGTGCCAGCAGCAGGACAGCAACTAATGAAAAACTGTTTTTT
TRBJ1-5 | . | TRBV5-6 | . | CASSFQGSNQPQHF | TGTGCCAGCAGCTTTCAGGGGAGCAATCAGCCCCAGCATTTT
TRBJ1-3 | . | TRBV18 | . | CASSPQAGVSGNTIYF | TGTGCCAGCTCACCACAAGCAGGGGTCTCTGGAAACACCATATATTTT
TRBJ2-7 | . | TRBV6-6 | TRBD1 | CASNKGAASYEQYF | TGTGCCAGCAACAAGGGGGCTGCCTCCTACGAGCAGTACTTC
TRBJ2-7 | once | TRBV29-1 | . | CSAIHPPPYEQYF | TGCAGCGCCATACATCCGCCCCCCTACGAGCAGTACTTC
TRBJ1-2 | . | TRBV28 | TRBD1 | CASTPGGTGAGYTF | TGTGCCAGCACTCCTGGAGGGACAGGGGCCGGCTACACCTTC
TRBJ2-5 | few | TRBV5-6 | TRBD1 | CASSLGGDRGQETQYF | TGTGCCAGCAGCTTGGGTGGCGACAGGGGGCAAGAGACCCAGTACTTC
TRBJ2-3 | . | TRBV11-1 | . | CASSVYADTQYF | TGTGCCAGTAGCGTCTACGCAGATACGCAGTATTTT
TRBJ2-3 | . | TRBV6-1 | TRBD1 | CASSEGRTGADTQYF | TGTGCCAGCAGTGAAGGCAGAACAGGGGCAGATACGCAGTATTTT
TRBJ2-7 | . | TRBV19 | TRBD1 | CASSHRDRGLEQYF | TGTGCCAGTAGTCACCGGGACAGGGGGCTCGAGCAGTACTTC
TRBJ2-7 | . | TRBV5-6 | TRBD1 | CASSFGTGEGEQYF | TGTGCCAGCAGCTTCGGGACAGGGGAAGGCGAGCAGTACTTC
TRBJ1-5 | . | TRBV4-1 | . | CASSQAQGLHSNQPQHF | TGCGCCAGCAGCCAAGCGCAGGGGCTCCATAGCAATCAGCCCCAGCATTTT
TRBJ2-7 | few | TRBV13 | TRBD1 | CASSFQGTGSYEQYF | TGTGCCAGCAGCTTCCAAGGGACAGGCTCCTACGAGCAGTACTTC
TRBJ2-7 | . | TRBV7-9 | . | CASSFGGGSYEQYF | TGTGCCAGCAGCTTTGGAGGCGGCTCGTACGAGCAGTACTTC
TRBJ2-7 | . | TRBV19 | TRBD1 | CASSSDRAAEQYF | TGTGCCAGTAGCTCGGACAGGGCGGCCGAGCAGTACTTC
TRBJ2-1 | . | TRBV10-3 | TRBD2 | CAISATSGNEQFF | TGTGCCATCAGTGCGACTAGCGGCAATGAGCAGTTCTTC
TRBJ1-1 | . | TRBV7-9 | TRBD1 | CASSFEGATDAAFF | TGTGCCAGCAGCTTCGAGGGGGCGACGGACGCAGCTTTCTTT
TRBJ2-7 | . | TRBV28 | TRBD2 | CASTTGGAYEQYF | TGTGCCAGCACTACCGGGGGGGCCTACGAGCAGTACTTC
TRBJ2-1 | . | TRBV28 | TRBD1 | CASSPDREVVDEQFF | TGTGCCAGCAGCCCCGACAGGGAAGTGGTGGATGAGCAGTTCTTC
TRBJ2-2 | few | TRBV27 | TRBD1 | CASSRTGGTGELFF | TGTGCCAGCAGTAGGACAGGGGGCACCGGGGAGCTGTTTTTT
TRBJ2-5 | . | TRBV7-2 | TRBD2 | CASSQGLAEGVQYF | TGTGCCAGCAGCCAGGGACTAGCGGAGGGGGTCCAGTACTTC
TRBJ1-3 | . | TRBV6-1 | . | CASRTGSGNTIYF | TGTGCCAGCAGAACAGGCTCTGGAAACACCATATATTTT
TRBJ2-7 | few | TRBV7-2 | . | CASSLILAYEQYF | TGTGCCAGCAGCTTAATATTAGCCTACGAGCAGTACTTC
TRBJ2-2 | . | TRBV6-1 | TRBD1 | CASSVGTGGAIWTGELFF | TGTGCCAGCAGTGTCGGGACAGGGGGCGCCATTTGGACCGGGGAGCTGTTTTTT
TRBJ2-5 | . | TRBV25-1 | TRBD2 | CARETSGGFFETQYF | TGTGCCAGGGAAACTAGCGGGGGGTTTTTTGAGACCCAGTACTTC
TRBJ1-1 | few | TRBV5-1 | . | CASSLEGRADEAFF | TGCGCCAGCAGCTTGGAGGGCAGGGCAGATGAAGCTTTCTTT
TRBJ1-2 | . | TRBV11-2 | . | CASSRIQLYGYTF | TGTGCCAGCAGCCGAATACAGCTCTATGGCTACACCTTC
TRBJ1-4 | . | TRBV28 | TRBD1 | CASSSAGTVQEKLFF | TGTGCCAGCAGTTCAGCCGGGACAGTACAGGAAAAACTGTTTTTT
TRBJ2-2 | . | TRBV27 | . | CASSSGQYTGELFF | TGTGCCAGCAGTTCAGGACAGTACACCGGGGAGCTGTTTTTT
TRBJ2-5 | . | TRBV9 | . | CASSVDRFQETQYF | TGTGCCAGCAGCGTAGACAGATTCCAAGAGACCCAGTACTTC
TRBJ2-2 | . | TRBV7-2 | TRBD1 | CASSTTGERAGELFF | TGTGCCAGCAGCACGACAGGGGAGCGAGCCGGGGAGCTGTTTTTT
TRBJ2-3 | . | TRBV9 | TRBD2 | CASSVLLAGDTDTQYF | TGTGCCAGCAGCGTCCTCCTAGCGGGGGACACAGATACGCAGTATTTT
TRBJ2-2 | once | TRBV11-2 | TRBD1 | CASSRRDRADGELFF | TGTGCCAGCAGCCGAAGGGACAGGGCCGACGGGGAGCTGTTTTTT
TRBJ2-5 | . | TRBV10-1 | TRBD2 | CASSDPGRGETQYF | TGCGCCAGCAGTGACCCCGGGAGGGGAGAGACCCAGTACTTC
TRBJ1-5 | . | TRBV5-1 | . | CASSLKDRGFTGNQPQHF | TGCGCCAGCAGTCTAAAGGACAGAGGGTTTACGGGCAATCAGCCCCAGCATTTT
TRBJ2-3 | few | TRBV5-4 | TRBD2 | CASSLGAGVQDTQYF | TGTGCCAGCAGCTTGGGTGCGGGGGTACAAGATACGCAGTATTTT
TRBJ2-3 | . | TRBV5-1 | . | CASSRDRKRDTQYF | TGCGCCAGCAGCCGCGACAGGAAACGGGATACGCAGTATTTT
TRBJ2-7 | . | TRBV5-6 | . | CASSRSYEQYF | TGTGCCAGCAGCCGCTCCTACGAGCAGTACTTC